These 29 T cell receptor beta chains were sequenced from one sample in a study of technical replicates of blood from four donors. TCRdb's copy holds only in-frame clones and misses some; the assay was immunoSEQ multiplex PCR. The sample includes tens of thousands of clones, 91% of them seen just once. The sample was PBMCs. All receptors derive from a human donor in good health. Some clones in this sample may be carry-over from other donors' samples.

This clone was picked up one time. The chain combines TRBV5-4 with TRBJ1-6; 10 nucleotides line up with TRBD1. The junction had 7 bases not matched to a gene; V was cut back by 0 bases and J by 10 bases. CDR1 and CDR2 from the germline V gene are SGHNT and YYREEE (reference sequence). This CDR3 region has 16 residues. CDR3 loop: CASSLAGDRGSSPLHF. Here the CDR3 DNA reads TGTGCCAGCAGCTTGGCCGGGGACAGGGGATCGTCACCCCTCCACTTT.

V is TRBV5-1 and J is TRBJ2-6; TRBD2 matches 7 bases. J lost 1 base, V lost 1 base, and 2 bases had no gene match. CDR3 length: 16 amino acids. Germline V gives CDR1 SGHRS, CDR2 YFSETQ. The chain's CDR3 is CASSLQGLSGANVLTF. CDR3 nucleotide sequence: TGCGCCAGCAGCTTGCAGGGACTATCTGGGGCCAACGTCCTGACTTTC.

V usage is TRBV27 and J usage is TRBJ1-5, with TRBD1 as a possible D gene (6 bases). The germline CDR1 and CDR2 sequences are MNHEY and SMNVEV (reference sequence). The CDR3 spans 15 residues. The V and J ends lost 6 bases and 4 bases respectively, with 16 bases between them. The CDR3 is CASSLGWGLNQPQHF. In nucleotides, the CDR3 is TGTGCCAGCAGCCTTGGATGGGGGCTAAATCAGCCCCAGCATTTT.

This clone was observed once. The chain couples TRBV13 to TRBJ1-3, with TRBD1 as a possible D gene (5 bases). The CDR3 extends over 14 amino acids. The V gene's germline CDR1 is PRHDT and CDR2 FYEKMQ (reference sequence). V lost 1 base and J lost 1, with 5 bases in between. Written as DNA, the CDR3 is TGTGCCAGCAGCTTAGAGGGGTCTGGAAACACCATATATTTT. It codes for CASSLEGSGNTIYF.

The chain has TRBV4-2 and TRBJ2-5, with TRBD2 matching 7 bases. Looked up from germline, CDR1 is LGHNA and CDR2 is YNFKEQ. The CDR3 contains 17 residues. Losses at the gene ends were 5 bases for V and 1 base for J; bases not matched to a gene: 13. The CDR3 protein is CASSRSGQRGLQETQYF. In nucleotides, the CDR3 is TGTGCCAGCAGCAGATCGGGCCAGCGGGGCCTCCAAGAGACCCAGTACTTC.

This rearrangement joins TRBV4-2 to TRBJ2-5, with 7 bases identical to TRBD2. Germline loops: CDR1 LGHNA, CDR2 YNFKEQ. The V segment lost 4 bases and the J segment 3 bases; nucleotides outside the gene matches: 8. This CDR3 is built from 15 residues. The chain's CDR3 is CASSPGWAGEETQYF. CDR3 DNA sequence: TGTGCCAGCAGCCCAGGGTGGGCGGGAGAAGAGACCCAGTACTTC.

The chain links TRBV7-8 to TRBJ2-7; D possibly corresponds to TRBD1 (7 bases). In germline, CDR1 is SGHVS, CDR2 FQNEAQ. The V and J ends lost 1 base and 4 bases respectively, with 17 bases between them. The CDR3 is made up of 16 amino acids. The CDR3 loop reads CASSLDSRGQTYEQYF. DNA of the CDR3: TGTGCCAGCAGCTTAGATTCGCGGGGACAGACTTACGAGCAGTACTTC.

The chain links TRBV5-6 to TRBJ2-5; 9 positions match TRBD2. The CDR3 runs to 16 residues. Germline trimming cut 1 base from V and 4 bases from J; bases unmatched to any gene: 8. Per the germline V gene, CDR1 is SGHDT and CDR2 is YYEEEE. CDR3 DNA: TGTGCCAGCAGCTTGAAAGCTAGCGGGGTAGGAGAGACCCAGTACTTC. As protein: CASSLKASGVGETQYF.

The rearrangement uses TRBV27 and TRBJ2-5; 7 positions agree with TRBD2. V lost 4 bases, J lost 5 bases, and 7 bases stayed unmatched. There are 14 residues in the CDR3. Germline V gene lookup returns CDR1 MNHEY and CDR2 SMNVEV (reference sequence). CDR3 sequence (DNA): TGTGCCAGCAGTTGGGGGGGAAGTAAGGAGACCCAGTACTTC. Translated: CASSWGGSKETQYF.

This chain uses TRBV7-9 with TRBJ1-1; no definite D call. V gave up 7 bases and J gave up 5 bases, with 11 bases separating them. CDR3 size: 12 residues. From germline, CDR1 is SEHNR and CDR2 FQNEAQ (reference sequence). CDR3 in DNA: TGTGCCAGCACCGGGAGTGGGACTGAAGCTTTCTTT. The encoded protein is CASTGSGTEAFF. Variable domain in full (rest from reference TRBV7-9 and TRBJ1-1): DTGVSQNPRHKITKRGQNVTFRCDPISEHNRLYWYRQTLGQGPEFLTYFQNEAQLEKSRLLSDRFSAERPKGSFSTLEIQRTEQGDSAMYLCASTGSGTEAFFGQGTRLTVV.

The chain combines TRBV6-5 with TRBJ2-7; D may be TRBD2 (5 bases). In germline, CDR1 is MNHEY, CDR2 SVGAGI. V was shortened by 7 bases and J by 1 base, with 14 bases between the two germline ends. CDR3 size: 14 residues. CDR3 in DNA: TGTGCCAGCAAAACCCGGGGAAAATCCTACGAGCAGTACTTC. Its protein product is CASKTRGKSYEQYF.

The chain links TRBV9 to TRBJ2-3; the match to TRBD2 covers 7 bases. Germline CDR1 and CDR2: SGDLS and YYNGEE. The CDR3 has 15 amino acids. The V and J ends lost 2 bases and 4 bases, in that order; junction bases with no gene match: 7. CDR3 bases: TGTGCCAGCAGCGTCACCCCGGGGAGGGCAGATACGCAGTATTTT. It specifies CASSVTPGRADTQYF.

V gene TRBV15 combines with J gene TRBJ2-7; TRBD2 matches at 12 bases. This CDR3 region has 18 residues. Per germline, CDR1 LNHNV and CDR2 YYDKDF (reference sequence). The V segment lost 2 bases and the J segment 5 bases; nucleotides outside the gene matches: 13. The CDR3 nucleotides read TGTGCCACCAGCAGACCTATACTAGCGGGGGGCCTAAGCCACGAGCAGTACTTC. It translates to CATSRPILAGGLSHEQYF.

The V gene is TRBV6-1, the J gene TRBJ1-2, with 9 bases lining up with TRBD1. Germline CDR1 and CDR2: MNHNS and SASEGT. The junction had 5 bases not matched to a gene; V was cut back by 0 bases and J by 6 bases. The CDR3 runs 15 residues. As DNA, the CDR3 is TGTGCCAGCAGTGAAGCGGTGACAGGGGGAGATGGCTACACCTTC. The encoded protein is CASSEAVTGGDGYTF.

The chain joins TRBV4-3 to TRBJ2-5, with D possibly matching TRBD2 (5 bases). CDR3 length: 16 residues. The germline V gene encodes CDR1 LGHNA and CDR2 YSLEER. V lost 2 bases and J 5 bases, leaving 18 bases between the germline ends. The CDR3 nucleotides read TGCGCCAGCAGCCAATACCCGGGATCTACGAAGGAGACCCAGTACTTC. This gives the protein CASSQYPGSTKETQYF.

This clone was recorded a few times. V and J are TRBV5-1 and TRBJ1-2; D is perhaps TRBD1 (5 bases). In germline, CDR1 is SGHRS, CDR2 YFSETQ. V lost 0 bases, J lost 2 bases, and 5 bases lay in between. The CDR3 consists of 13 residues. CDR3 bases: TGCGCCAGCAGCTTGGGACAGAACTATGGCTACACCTTC. Amino acids: CASSLGQNYGYTF.

Only one count was recorded for this clone. The rearrangement links TRBV21-1 to TRBJ2-1; the listed D gene, TRBD2, was not tested against the DNA. TRBV21-1 is given as a pseudogene. The CDR3 is made up of 17 amino acids. The CDR3 here is CASSKEGGVSWYNEQFF. The DNA for the CDR3 is TGTGCCAGCAGCAAAGAGGGGGGGGTTAGTTGGTACAATGAGCAGTTCTTC.

Only a few counts were recorded for this clone. V is TRBV30 and J is TRBJ1-1; D may be TRBD1 (5 bases). The V end lost 0 bases, the J end lost 5 bases, and 10 bases lay between the germline ends. The germline V gene has CDR1 GTSNPN and CDR2 SVGIG (reference sequence). The CDR3 runs 13 residues. CDR3 sequence reads: CAWSVGALTEAFF. CDR3 bases: TGTGCCTGGAGTGTAGGGGCCTTGACTGAAGCTTTCTTT.

The V and J genes are TRBV2 and TRBJ1-6; 7 bases map to TRBD1. CDR3 length: 14 residues. J gave up 9 bases and V 5 bases, and 7 bases lay outside the gene matches. Germline assignment: CDR1 SNHLY and CDR2 FYNNEI. Here the CDR3 reads CASSQRGLGSPLHF. The CDR3 DNA is TGTGCCAGCAGTCAAAGGGGGCTCGGTTCACCCCTCCACTTT.

The chain has TRBV7-2 and TRBJ1-2; D remains unclear. V lost 2 bases and J lost 6, with 16 bases in between. The CDR3 spans 15 residues. Germline values: CDR1 SGHTA, CDR2 FQGNSA. The CDR3 nucleotides are TGTGCCAGCAGCTTATTTTTTAGCGGGTCCAATGGCTACACCTTC. Its translation is CASSLFFSGSNGYTF.

The genes are TRBV6-5 and TRBJ1-1; D not resolved. The CDR3 loop spans 13 amino acids. Between the trimmed V and J ends, which lost 6 bases and 1 base, there was a span of 9 bases. CDR1 and CDR2 (germline): MNHEY, SVGAGI. The CDR3, as DNA: TGTGCCAGCAGCCGAACAGAGAACACTGAAGCTTTCTTT. It encodes CASSRTENTEAFF.

The CDR3 DNA is TGTGCCAGTGGCAGGGGGCTCTCTGGAAACACCATATATTTT. Its protein product is CASGRGLSGNTIYF. The V call is TRBV19, the J call TRBJ1-3, with 8 bases that match TRBD1. V lost 8 bases to trimming and J lost 0 bases; unmatched junction nucleotides: 3. The CDR3 loop spans 14 amino acids. Looked up from germline, CDR1 is LNHDA and CDR2 is SQIVND (reference sequence).

This clone was observed a few times. The chain couples TRBV6-5 to TRBJ1-2; 7 nucleotides agree with TRBD1. J was trimmed by 1 base and V by 6 bases; bases with no gene match: 8. The CDR3 totals 15 residues. CDR1 MNHEY and CDR2 SVGAGI come from the germline V gene. The CDR3 reads CASSYGTVGNYGYTF. The CDR3 bases are TGTGCCAGCAGCTATGGGACAGTCGGTAACTATGGCTACACCTTC.

Comments on this clone: The same CDR3 can be traced to other DNA sequences in this sample. The genes are TRBV5-1 and TRBJ2-7, with a weak D call TRBD2 (5 bases). The CDR3 has 13 residues. The V gene lost 0 bases and the J gene lost 4 bases, with 8 bases spanning the gap. The germline V gene encodes CDR1 SGHRS and CDR2 YFSETQ. The CDR3 DNA reads TGCGCCAGCAGCTTGGTGGCGGGTTACGAGCAGTACTTC. Protein product: CASSLVAGYEQYF.

J is TRBJ1-5 and V is TRBV19; the match to TRBD1 covers 7 bases. CDR3 length equals 14 residues. With V trimmed by 6 bases and J by 8 bases, 10 bases remained unmatched. Per the germline V gene, CDR1 is LNHDA and CDR2 is SQIVND (reference sequence). Here the CDR3 reads CASSQDRRLEPQHF. CDR3 nucleotide sequence: TGTGCCAGTAGCCAGGACAGGCGGCTTGAGCCCCAGCATTTT.

The chain carries TRBV4-2 and TRBJ1-5, with 10 bases aligning to TRBD1. Germline lookup yields CDR1 LGHNA and CDR2 YNFKEQ. V shed 6 bases, J shed 3 bases, and the junction held 5 bases outside the gene matches. This CDR3 spans 15 amino acids. The CDR3 region has the DNA TGTGCCAGCAGTCGGGGGACAGGGGACAATCAGCCCCAGCATTTT. This gives the protein CASSRGTGDNQPQHF.

The chain couples TRBV18 to TRBJ2-7; TRBD1 is a possible D gene (6 bases). Germline V CDR1 and CDR2: KGHSH, LQKENI. V was shortened by 6 bases and J by 2 bases, with 8 bases between the two germline ends. The CDR3 loop spans 12 amino acids. The CDR3 DNA reads as TGTGCCAGCTCTGAGGGGGCCTACGAGCAGTACTTC. Translated: CASSEGAYEQYF.

V gene TRBV6-5 combines with J gene TRBJ2-7; 9 bases fit TRBD1. With 7 bases clipped from V and 1 base from J, the junction kept 8 bases outside the gene matches. This CDR3 is built from 15 residues. CDR1 MNHEY and CDR2 SVGAGI come from the germline V gene. The CDR3 nucleotides are TGTGCCAGCAAACATTCCGGGACAGGGTCCTACGAGCAGTACTTC. Amino acids: CASKHSGTGSYEQYF.

The rearrangement uses TRBV18 and TRBJ1-2; unclear D gene. V lost 5 bases, J lost 3 bases, and 13 bases lay in between. The CDR3 is made up of 14 amino acids. Germline V CDR1 and CDR2: KGHSH, LQKENI. This CDR3 reads CASSETRGDYGYTF. The CDR3 DNA is TGTGCCAGCTCAGAGACACGCGGGGACTATGGCTACACCTTC.